A single sample gave rise to the 6 T cell receptor beta chains below, sequenced in a study of cytomegalovirus exposure and HLA in healthy donors. It was with 60 Vbeta and 13 Jbeta primers that the PCR ran. The repertoire was sequenced with immunoSEQ multiplex PCR; TCRdb's copy has only in-frame clones and lacks some. This table holds hundreds of thousands of clones, approximately 70% found once. Specimen: PBMCs. Receptor source: a female donor in good health and CMV-seronegative.

This clone has a handful of counts. The V gene is TRBV15, the J gene TRBJ1-3; 7 bases agree with TRBD1. Germline V lookup: CDR1 LNHNV, CDR2 YYDKDF (reference sequence). The CDR3 contains 15 residues. V was pared by 3 bases and J by 7 bases, with 9 bases of the junction left unmatched. DNA for the CDR3: TGTGCCACCAGCAGGGCAACAGGGGTTTGGAACACCATATATTTT. Protein: CATSRATGVWNTIYF.

The J gene is TRBJ2-7, the V gene TRBV5-3, with 12 bases that match TRBD2. TRBV5-3 is classed as an ORF, of uncertain function. The CDR3 is 17 residues long. J was trimmed by 0 bases and V by 9 bases; bases with no gene match: 13. DNA of the CDR3: TGTGCCACGAAGGGACTAGCGGGCGCAAGGAGCTCCTACGAGCAGTACTTC. This sequence encodes CATKGLAGARSSYEQYF.

This clone appeared a single time. V and J are TRBV14 and TRBJ2-7; D unclear. This CDR3 region has 12 residues. Per germline, CDR1 SGHDN and CDR2 FVKESK. Trimming removed 4 bases at V and 6 bases at J, with 10 bases between. The CDR3 region has the DNA TGTGCCAGCAGCCCAACCGGAGCCGAGCAGTACTTC. It translates to CASSPTGAEQYF.

In DNA, the CDR3 is TGTGCCAGCAGCTTGTATAGGCTAGATAACTATGGCTACACCTTC. It translates to CASSLYRLDNYGYTF. The chain uses TRBV5-6 and TRBJ1-2; D is unresolved. V was cut by 1 base and J by 1 base, with 11 bases left in between. CDR1 and CDR2 (germline): SGHDT, YYEEEE. The CDR3 sequence is 15 residues long.

This rearrangement joins TRBV28 to TRBJ2-7; tentatively, D is TRBD2 (5 bases). The CDR3 consists of 13 residues. From germline, CDR1 is MDHEN and CDR2 SYDVKM. With 2 bases removed from V and 7 bases from J, the gap between germline ends came to 12 bases. CDR3 amino acids: CASSLSGRAEQYF. CDR3 sequence (DNA): TGTGCCAGCAGTTTAAGTGGGCGGGCTGAGCAGTACTTC.

V gene TRBV28 combines with J gene TRBJ2-7, with 7 bases that match TRBD1. The CDR3 loop spans 12 amino acids. Germline assignment: CDR1 MDHEN and CDR2 SYDVKM. The CDR3 sequence is CAGGQRGGGQYF. The CDR3 nucleotides read TGTGCAGGGGGACAGCGCGGCGGCGGGCAGTACTTC.